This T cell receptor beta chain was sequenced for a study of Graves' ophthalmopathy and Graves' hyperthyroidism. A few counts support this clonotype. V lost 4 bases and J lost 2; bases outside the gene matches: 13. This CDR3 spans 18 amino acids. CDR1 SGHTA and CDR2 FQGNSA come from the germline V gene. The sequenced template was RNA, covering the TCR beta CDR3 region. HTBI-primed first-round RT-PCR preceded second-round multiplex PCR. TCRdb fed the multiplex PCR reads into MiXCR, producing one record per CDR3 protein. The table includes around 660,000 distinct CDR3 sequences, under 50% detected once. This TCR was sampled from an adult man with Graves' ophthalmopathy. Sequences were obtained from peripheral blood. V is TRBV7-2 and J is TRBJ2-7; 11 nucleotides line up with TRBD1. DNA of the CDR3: TGTGCCAGCAGCTCCAAGACGGGGACAGGGGGTCCCACCTACGAGCAGTACTTC. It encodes CASSSKTGTGGPTYEQYF. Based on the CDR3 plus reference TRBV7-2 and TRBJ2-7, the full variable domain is GAGVSQSPSNKVTEKGKDVELRCDPISGHTALYWYRQSLGQGLEFLIYFQGNSAPDKSGLPSDRFSAERTGGSVSTLTIQRTQQEDSAVYLCASSSKTGTGGPTYEQYFGPGTRLTVT.